These T cell receptor beta chains were read from a single sample in a study of T cell repertoires in cytomegalovirus infection. TCRdb reprocessed the reads via MiXCR and lists one record per CDR3 protein. Of some 600,000 distinct CDR3 sequences in the sample, approximately 25% were seen once. Sequenced input: CD8+ T cells from PBMCs. These TCRs come from a human donor in good health (CMV status not recorded). Some clones in this sample may be carry-over from other donors' samples. The CDR3 runs from the conserved cysteine through the conserved F or W. D genes are given only for firm matches. Clone size appears in some rows only: once, few, many, or a class for an expanded clone.

D gene: TRBD1; V gene: TRBV24-1; J gene: TRBJ1-5; clone size: NA; CDR3 protein: CATSEAGGLNQPQHF; CDR3 DNA: TGTGCCACCAGTGAGGCAGGGGGCTTAAATCAGCCCCAGCATTTT
D gene: NA; V gene: TRBV7-9; J gene: TRBJ2-4; clone size: once; CDR3 protein: CASSGLPDIQYF; CDR3 DNA: TGTGCCAGCAGTGGCCTGCCAGACATTCAGTACTTC
D gene: TRBD1; V gene: TRBV7-9; J gene: TRBJ1-1; clone size: many; CDR3 protein: CASSPKDQDRDEAFF; CDR3 DNA: TGTGCCAGCAGTCCCAAAGACCAGGACAGGGATGAAGCTTTCTTT
D gene: TRBD1; V gene: TRBV28; J gene: TRBJ1-1; clone size: NA; CDR3 protein: CASSLPPGQGMNTEAFF; CDR3 DNA: TGTGCCAGCAGTCTCCCCCCGGGACAGGGTATGAACACTGAAGCTTTCTTT
D gene: TRBD1; V gene: TRBV7-6; J gene: TRBJ2-7; clone size: many; CDR3 protein: CASSSGQGRGYEQYF; CDR3 DNA: TGTGCCAGCAGCTCCGGACAGGGGAGGGGGTACGAGCAGTACTTC
D gene: TRBD2; V gene: TRBV7-2; J gene: TRBJ2-7; clone size: many; CDR3 protein: CASSLDATSGGAGYEQYF; CDR3 DNA: TGTGCCAGCAGCTTAGACGCGACTAGCGGGGGGGCAGGCTACGAGCAGTACTTC
D gene: NA; V gene: TRBV27; J gene: TRBJ2-2; clone size: few; CDR3 protein: CASRHFTGELFF; CDR3 DNA: TGTGCCAGCAGGCACTTCACCGGGGAGCTGTTTTTT
D gene: TRBD1; V gene: TRBV7-6; J gene: TRBJ2-7; clone size: many; CDR3 protein: CASSSIGTGGQVEQYF; CDR3 DNA: TGTGCCAGCAGCTCAATTGGGACAGGGGGTCAGGTCGAGCAGTACTTC
D gene: TRBD2; V gene: TRBV14; J gene: TRBJ2-1; clone size: few; CDR3 protein: CASSLLGGGRNEQFF; CDR3 DNA: TGTGCCAGCAGCCTCCTCGGGGGGGGGAGGAATGAGCAGTTCTTC
D gene: NA; V gene: TRBV20-1; J gene: TRBJ2-7; clone size: few; CDR3 protein: CSARGRGLHYEQYF; CDR3 DNA: TGCAGTGCTAGAGGACGGGGCTTACACTACGAGCAGTACTTC
D gene: TRBD2; V gene: TRBV5-5; J gene: TRBJ2-1; clone size: NA; CDR3 protein: CASSFLAGDRYLFF; CDR3 DNA: TGTGCCAGCAGCTTCCTAGCGGGGGACCGGTATCTGTTCTTC
D gene: NA; V gene: TRBV7-2; J gene: TRBJ2-3; clone size: many; CDR3 protein: CASSLFPLAGATDTQYF; CDR3 DNA: TGTGCCAGCAGCTTATTCCCCCTTGCGGGGGCCACAGATACGCAGTATTTT
D gene: NA; V gene: TRBV28; J gene: TRBJ2-5; clone size: many; CDR3 protein: CASSLSYQETQYF; CDR3 DNA: TGTGCCAGCAGTTTGTCTTACCAAGAGACCCAGTACTTC
D gene: TRBD1; V gene: TRBV10-3; J gene: TRBJ1-2; clone size: once; CDR3 protein: CAIRTGMGNGYTF; CDR3 DNA: TGTGCCATCAGGACAGGGATGGGCAATGGCTACACCTTC
D gene: TRBD2; V gene: TRBV27; J gene: TRBJ2-5; clone size: NA; CDR3 protein: CASSGLVRAGAQNQETQYF; CDR3 DNA: TGTGCCAGCAGTGGCCTTGTGAGAGCGGGGGCACAAAACCAAGAGACCCAGTACTTC
D gene: TRBD1; V gene: TRBV20-1; J gene: TRBJ1-1; clone size: NA; CDR3 protein: CSAAFSGQGRRGEAFF; CDR3 DNA: TGCAGTGCTGCATTCTCCGGACAGGGGAGGAGAGGTGAAGCTTTCTTT
D gene: NA; V gene: TRBV14; J gene: TRBJ1-2; clone size: NA; CDR3 protein: CASSQGSWSDGYTF; CDR3 DNA: TGTGCCAGCAGCCAAGGAAGCTGGTCGGATGGCTACACCTTC
D gene: TRBD2; V gene: TRBV14; J gene: TRBJ2-5; clone size: NA; CDR3 protein: CASSQGLAVQETQYF; CDR3 DNA: TGTGCCAGCAGCCAAGGACTAGCGGTCCAAGAGACCCAGTACTTC
D gene: NA; V gene: TRBV20-1; J gene: TRBJ2-2; clone size: NA; CDR3 protein: CSARAGTGGGTGELFF; CDR3 DNA: TGCAGTGCTAGAGCCGGGACCGGTGGGGGTACCGGGGAGCTGTTTTTT
D gene: TRBD1; V gene: TRBV28; J gene: TRBJ1-1; clone size: NA; CDR3 protein: CACSSLGQFVLYTEAFF; CDR3 DNA: TGTGCCTGCAGTTCTTTGGGACAGTTTGTTCTATACACTGAAGCTTTCTTT
D gene: NA; V gene: TRBV14; J gene: TRBJ2-1; clone size: NA; CDR3 protein: CASSQVYEQFF; CDR3 DNA: TGTGCCAGCAGCCAAGTATATGAGCAGTTCTTC
D gene: TRBD1; V gene: TRBV6-4; J gene: TRBJ2-1; clone size: NA; CDR3 protein: CASSDTTGAYYNEQFF; CDR3 DNA: TGTGCCAGCAGTGACACGACAGGGGCCTACTACAATGAGCAGTTCTTC
D gene: NA; V gene: TRBV7-9; J gene: TRBJ1-1; clone size: NA; CDR3 protein: CASSRKGGGMNTEAFF; CDR3 DNA: TGTGCCAGCAGTCGTAAGGGTGGGGGCATGAACACTGAAGCTTTCTTT
D gene: TRBD1; V gene: TRBV20-1; J gene: TRBJ1-1; clone size: few; CDR3 protein: CSARVGTAMNTEAFF; CDR3 DNA: TGCAGTGCTAGAGTTGGGACAGCAATGAACACTGAAGCTTTCTTT
D gene: TRBD1; V gene: TRBV7-9; J gene: TRBJ2-3; clone size: many; CDR3 protein: CASSRGTGASDTQYF; CDR3 DNA: TGTGCCAGCAGCCGCGGGACAGGCGCTTCAGATACGCAGTATTTT
D gene: NA; V gene: TRBV20-1; J gene: TRBJ2-7; clone size: NA; CDR3 protein: CSAQTAYEQYF; CDR3 DNA: TGCAGTGCGCAGACTGCCTACGAGCAGTACTTC
D gene: TRBD1; V gene: TRBV7-9; J gene: TRBJ2-2; clone size: few; CDR3 protein: CASSGYGTGGTGELFF; CDR3 DNA: TGTGCCAGCAGCGGCTACGGGACAGGGGGCACCGGGGAGCTGTTTTTT
D gene: NA; V gene: TRBV5-6; J gene: TRBJ2-7; clone size: many; CDR3 protein: CASSVSYEQYF; CDR3 DNA: TGTGCCAGCAGCGTAAGCTACGAGCAGTACTTC
D gene: TRBD2; V gene: TRBV29-1; J gene: TRBJ2-5; clone size: NA; CDR3 protein: CSVEERGGGETQYF; CDR3 DNA: TGCAGCGTTGAGGAGCGGGGGGGCGGGGAGACCCAGTACTTC
D gene: TRBD2; V gene: TRBV4-3; J gene: TRBJ2-5; clone size: many; CDR3 protein: CASSQRLARETQYF; CDR3 DNA: TGCGCCAGCAGCCAACGACTAGCGAGGGAGACCCAGTACTTC
D gene: NA; V gene: TRBV7-8; J gene: TRBJ2-3; clone size: many; CDR3 protein: CASSSRGARDTQYF; CDR3 DNA: TGTGCCAGCAGTTCCCGGGGGGCCCGAGATACGCAGTATTTT
D gene: NA; V gene: TRBV5-1; J gene: TRBJ2-5; clone size: NA; CDR3 protein: CASSDLGRVGGQETQYF; CDR3 DNA: TGCGCCAGCAGCGACTTAGGAAGGGTGGGAGGCCAAGAGACCCAGTACTTC
D gene: TRBD1; V gene: TRBV7-9; J gene: TRBJ1-4; clone size: many; CDR3 protein: CATIYLAIGQAARRDEKLFF; CDR3 DNA: TGTGCCACAATTTATTTGGCCATTGGACAGGCCGCGAGGAGGGATGAAAAACTGTTTTTT
D gene: TRBD2; V gene: TRBV9; J gene: TRBJ2-2; clone size: once; CDR3 protein: CASSVLAGATNTGELFF; CDR3 DNA: TGTGCCAGCAGCGTCCTAGCGGGGGCTACGAACACCGGGGAGCTGTTTTTT
D gene: TRBD2; V gene: TRBV7-3; J gene: TRBJ2-1; clone size: few; CDR3 protein: CASSFPGSGGFYNEQFF; CDR3 DNA: TGTGCCAGCAGCTTTCCCGGGAGCGGGGGGTTCTACAATGAGCAGTTCTTC
D gene: NA; V gene: TRBV7-9; J gene: TRBJ1-3; clone size: many; CDR3 protein: CASSSTTEGRGSGNTIYF; CDR3 DNA: TGTGCCAGCAGCTCAACCACGGAGGGCCGGGGCTCTGGAAACACCATATATTTT
D gene: TRBD1; V gene: TRBV29-1; J gene: TRBJ2-1; clone size: NA; CDR3 protein: CSAPGQLKNEQFF; CDR3 DNA: TGCAGCGCCCCGGGACAGCTGAAGAATGAGCAGTTCTTC